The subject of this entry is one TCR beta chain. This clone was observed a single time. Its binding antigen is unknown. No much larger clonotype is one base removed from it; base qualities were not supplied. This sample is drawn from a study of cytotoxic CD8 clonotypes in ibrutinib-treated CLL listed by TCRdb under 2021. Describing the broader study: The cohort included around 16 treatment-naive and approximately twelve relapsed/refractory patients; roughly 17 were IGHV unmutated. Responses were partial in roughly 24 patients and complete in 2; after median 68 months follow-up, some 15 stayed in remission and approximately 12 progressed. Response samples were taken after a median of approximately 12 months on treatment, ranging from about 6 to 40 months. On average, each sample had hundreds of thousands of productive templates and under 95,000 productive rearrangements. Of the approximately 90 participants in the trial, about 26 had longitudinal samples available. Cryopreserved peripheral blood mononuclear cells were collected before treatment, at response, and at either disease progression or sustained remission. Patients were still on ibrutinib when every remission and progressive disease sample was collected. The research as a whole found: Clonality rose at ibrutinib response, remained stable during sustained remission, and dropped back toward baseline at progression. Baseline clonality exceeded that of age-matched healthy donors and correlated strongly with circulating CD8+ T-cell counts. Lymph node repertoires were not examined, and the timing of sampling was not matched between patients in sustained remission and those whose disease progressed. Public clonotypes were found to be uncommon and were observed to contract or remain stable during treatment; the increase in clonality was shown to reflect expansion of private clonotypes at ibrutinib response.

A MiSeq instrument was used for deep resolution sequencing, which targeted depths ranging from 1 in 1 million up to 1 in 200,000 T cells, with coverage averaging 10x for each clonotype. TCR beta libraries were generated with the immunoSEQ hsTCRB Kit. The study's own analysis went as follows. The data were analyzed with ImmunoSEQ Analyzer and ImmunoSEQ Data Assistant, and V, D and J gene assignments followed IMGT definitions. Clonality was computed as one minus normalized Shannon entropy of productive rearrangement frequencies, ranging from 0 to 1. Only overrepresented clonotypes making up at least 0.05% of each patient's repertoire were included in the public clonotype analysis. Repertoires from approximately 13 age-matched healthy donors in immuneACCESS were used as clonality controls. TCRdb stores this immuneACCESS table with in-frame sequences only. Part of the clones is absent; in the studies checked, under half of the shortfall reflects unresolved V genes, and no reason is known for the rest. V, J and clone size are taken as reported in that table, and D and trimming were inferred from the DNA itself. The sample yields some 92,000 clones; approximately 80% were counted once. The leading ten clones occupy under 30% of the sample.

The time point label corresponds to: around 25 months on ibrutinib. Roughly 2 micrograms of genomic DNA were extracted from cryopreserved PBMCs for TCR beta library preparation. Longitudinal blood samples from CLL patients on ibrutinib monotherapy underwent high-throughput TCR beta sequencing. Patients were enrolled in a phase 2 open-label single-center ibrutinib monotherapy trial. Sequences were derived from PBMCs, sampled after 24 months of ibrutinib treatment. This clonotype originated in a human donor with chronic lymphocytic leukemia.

CDR3 protein: CAWSVVGAAGYTF. The DNA is TGTGCCTGGAGTGTAGTTGGGGCGGCTGGCTACACCTTC. Recombination connected TRBV30 to TRBJ1-2; perhaps TRBD1 is the D gene, with 5 bases matching. The junction shows trimming of 0 bases on V and 7 bases on J, plus 12 bases between the germline ends. CDR3 length: 13 amino acids, cysteine to phenylalanine. Of the read, only the CDR3 DNA is kept; its 39 bases are in frame from base 1. Sequences GTSNPN (CDR1) and SVGIG (CDR2) are obtained from the germline V gene (reference sequence).